This entry lists 13 T cell receptor beta chains sequenced from one sample in a study of cytomegalovirus exposure and HLA in healthy donors. This PCR relied on a set of 60 Vbeta primers and 13 Jbeta primers. This table comes from immunoSEQ multiplex PCR, and its TCRdb copy is limited to in-frame clones, with some not included. This table has around 130,000 clones, 75% to 85% appearing once. Material: PBMCs. These receptors all come from a middle-aged man in good health and CMV-seronegative.

V is TRBV6-5 and J is TRBJ1-2; TRBD1 aligns across 8 bases. Germline CDR1 and CDR2: MNHEY and SVGAGI. The CDR3 totals 13 residues. The V gene end was trimmed by 7 bases and the J gene end by 5 bases; junction bases not matched to a gene: 6. CDR3 sequence (DNA): TGTGCCAGCACCCCAGGGGGCGGGTATGGCTACACCTTC. Translated: CASTPGGGYGYTF.

This chain links TRBV29-1 with TRBJ2-1; 14 bases line up with TRBD2. V lost 6 bases, J lost 0 bases, and 7 bases stayed unmatched. This CDR3 is 17 amino acids long. In germline, CDR1 is SQVTM, CDR2 ANQGSEA. CDR3 coding DNA: TGCAGCGTCGCGCGAGGGACTAGCGGGAGCTCCTACAATGAGCAGTTCTTC. Translating it yields CSVARGTSGSSYNEQFF.

The V and J genes are TRBV6-1 and TRBJ2-3; 11 bases agree with TRBD2. Germline assignment: CDR1 MNHNS and CDR2 SASEGT. The CDR3 loop spans 17 amino acids. Germline trimming cut 6 bases from V and 6 bases from J; bases unmatched to any gene: 14. The CDR3, as DNA: TGTGCCAGCAGCGAAATCGCCCTAGCGGGAGGTTTGGATACGCAGTATTTT. Its protein is CASSEIALAGGLDTQYF.

This clone has just one count. The chain employs TRBV6-5 and TRBJ1-2, with 7 bases aligning to TRBD1. Germline CDR1 MNHEY, CDR2 SVGAGI. The CDR3 is 16 residues long. V was clipped by 4 bases and J by 4 bases; unmatched bases: 12. The DNA for the CDR3 is TGTGCCAGCAGTTTAACAACCGGGACAGCTTCCTATGGCTACACCTTC. This translates into CASSLTTGTASYGYTF.

This clone was observed a handful of times. The V and J genes are TRBV19 and TRBJ2-7, with D maybe TRBD1 (6 bases). Germline assignment: CDR1 LNHDA and CDR2 SQIVND (reference sequence). This CDR3 has 15 amino acids. V was shortened by 4 bases and J by 4 bases, with 17 bases between the two germline ends. CDR3 coding DNA: TGTGCCAGTAGTAGGTTGTCAGGGGATGTGTACGAGCAGTACTTC. It translates to CASSRLSGDVYEQYF.

This chain uses TRBV27 with TRBJ1-5; 7 positions match TRBD1. Germline V gene sequence: CDR1 MNHEY, CDR2 SMNVEV (reference sequence). CDR3 length: 13 residues. V shed 2 bases, J shed 6 bases, and the junction held 1 base outside the gene matches. This chain's CDR3 is CASSLDRVQPQHF. DNA for the CDR3: TGTGCCAGCAGTTTAGACAGGGTTCAGCCCCAGCATTTT.

The chain joins TRBV10-1 to TRBJ2-2; maybe TRBD1 (5 bases). Between the trimmed V and J ends, which lost 2 bases and 5 bases, there was a span of 6 bases. The CDR3 is 13 amino acids. CDR1 and CDR2 (germline): WNHNN, SYGVQD (reference sequence). This chain's CDR3 is CASSERQTGELFF. The CDR3 DNA is TGCGCCAGCAGTGAGAGACAGACCGGGGAGCTGTTTTTT.

This rearrangement joins TRBV2 to TRBJ1-1; unclear D gene. The germline V gene has CDR1 SNHLY and CDR2 FYNNEI. This CDR3 is built from 13 residues. V was trimmed by 7 bases and J by 6 bases, leaving 15 bases between them. As DNA, the CDR3 is TGTGCCAGCAAGAGGGCAACTACCGCTGAAGCTTTCTTT. It translates to CASKRATTAEAFF. The full variable domain, its missing parts supplied by reference TRBV2 and TRBJ1-1, is EPEVTQTPSHQVTQMGQEVILRCVPISNHLYFYWYRQILGQKVEFLVSFYNNEISEKSEIFDDQFSVERPDGSNFTLKIRSTKLEDSAMYFCASKRATTAEAFFGQGTRLTVV.

The V and J genes are TRBV2 and TRBJ2-1, with D possibly being TRBD2 (6 bases). V was trimmed by 5 bases and J by 8 bases, leaving 16 bases between them. Looked up from germline, CDR1 is SNHLY and CDR2 is FYNNEI. The CDR3 is 14 residues long. The CDR3 is CASSKLAPTHEQFF. As DNA, the CDR3 is TGTGCCAGCAGTAAACTAGCTCCGACACATGAGCAGTTCTTC.

The rearrangement joins TRBV6-1 to TRBJ2-7, with D possibly matching TRBD2 (6 bases). The germline V gene encodes CDR1 MNHNS and CDR2 SASEGT. V dropped 0 bases and J dropped 5 bases, with 14 bases sitting between them. This CDR3 contains 15 residues. CDR3 sequence: CASSEAQDGSHEQYF. DNA for the CDR3: TGTGCCAGCAGTGAAGCTCAGGACGGGAGCCACGAGCAGTACTTC.

The chain employs TRBV7-9 and TRBJ2-7; 7 positions agree with TRBD1. CDR1 and CDR2 (germline): SEHNR, FQNEAQ (reference sequence). The CDR3 extends over 13 amino acids. The ends lost 6 bases at V and 7 bases at J; junction bases unmatched: 9. The chain's CDR3 is CASSWTGSTEQYF. For the CDR3, the DNA is TGTGCCAGCAGTTGGACAGGAAGTACGGAGCAGTACTTC.

This clone was found many times. This chain links TRBV7-2 with TRBJ1-5, with TRBD1 matching 7 bases. The V gene end was trimmed by 5 bases and the J gene end by 5 bases; junction bases not matched to a gene: 12. Germline lookup yields CDR1 SGHTA and CDR2 FQGNSA. The CDR3 spans 16 residues. CDR3 loop: CASSPGTASIYQPQHF. The CDR3 DNA is TGTGCCAGCAGCCCCGGGACAGCATCAATTTATCAGCCCCAGCATTTT.

The chain couples TRBV5-1 to TRBJ2-5; TRBD1 agrees at 8 bases. V lost 4 bases and J lost 0; bases outside the gene matches: 8. The germline gives CDR1 SGHRS, CDR2 YFSETQ. The CDR3 covers 16 residues. CDR3 protein: CASSRGQDTYQETQYF. The CDR3 DNA follows: TGCGCCAGCAGCCGGGGACAGGACACGTACCAAGAGACCCAGTACTTC. Full variable domain (missing parts from reference TRBV5-1 and TRBJ2-5): KAGVTQTPRYLIKTRGQQVTLSCSPISGHRSVSWYQQTPGQGLQFLFEYFSETQRNKGNFPGRFSGRQFSNSRSEMNVSTLELGDSALYLCASSRGQDTYQETQYFGPGTRLLVL.